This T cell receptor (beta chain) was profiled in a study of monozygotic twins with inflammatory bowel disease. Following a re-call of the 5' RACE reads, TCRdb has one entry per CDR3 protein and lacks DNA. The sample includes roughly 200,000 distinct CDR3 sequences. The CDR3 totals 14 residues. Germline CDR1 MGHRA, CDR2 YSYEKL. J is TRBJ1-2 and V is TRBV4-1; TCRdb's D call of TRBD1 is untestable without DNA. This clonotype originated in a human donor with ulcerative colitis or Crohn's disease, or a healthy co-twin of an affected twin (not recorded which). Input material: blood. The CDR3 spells CASSRGGLVGGYTF.